This T cell receptor beta chain originates from a study of cytomegalovirus exposure and HLA in healthy donors. Study-level results: Listed as cytomegalovirus-associated were over 150 TCR beta chains. For presence/absence analyses, sequencing depth was assumed to be roughly uniform across donors. TCR beta V segments were, for the most part, productive about 87% or about 30% of the time in an earlier analysis. The authors confirmed in vitro that three CMV-associated chains were specific for CMV antigens.

The study ran its PCR with 60 Vbeta and 13 Jbeta primers. Profiling relied on immunoSEQ multiplex PCR, and the TCRdb table lists in-frame clones only, not all of them. The sample holds more than 50,000 clones. CDR3 length: 17 amino acids. Germline-derived CDR1 and CDR2 are LGHNA and YNFKEQ. The V gene lost 1 base and the J gene lost 0 bases, with 12 bases spanning the gap. To note about this clone: Antigen specificity is unknown.

V usage is TRBV4-2 and J usage is TRBJ1-4; a possible D gene is TRBD1 (5 bases). The sample was PBMCs. This clonotype was sampled from a man aged 50 to 59 in good health and CMV-seropositive. The CDR3 region has the DNA TGTGCCAGCAGCCAAGGGGCAGGGAGGGCAACTAATGAAAAACTGTTTTTT. It codes for CASSQGAGRATNEKLFF.